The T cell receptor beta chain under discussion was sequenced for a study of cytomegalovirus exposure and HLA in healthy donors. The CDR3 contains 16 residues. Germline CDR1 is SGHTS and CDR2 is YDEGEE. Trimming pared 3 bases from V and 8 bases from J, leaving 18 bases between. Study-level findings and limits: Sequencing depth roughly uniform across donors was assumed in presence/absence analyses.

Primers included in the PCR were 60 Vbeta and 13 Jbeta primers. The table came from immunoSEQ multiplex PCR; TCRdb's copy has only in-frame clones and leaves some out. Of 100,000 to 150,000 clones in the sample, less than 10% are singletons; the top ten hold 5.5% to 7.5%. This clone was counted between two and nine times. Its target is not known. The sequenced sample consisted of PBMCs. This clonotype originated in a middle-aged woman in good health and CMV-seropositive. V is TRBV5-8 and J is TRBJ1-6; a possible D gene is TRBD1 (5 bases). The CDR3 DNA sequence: TGTGCCAGCAGCTGGGCCAACACAGGAGGGGATTCACCCCTCCACTTT. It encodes CASSWANTGGDSPLHF.